This entry features one T cell receptor (beta chain) sequence. The sample comes from a study of blood T cell repertoires in COVID-19. Study-level background: The United States, Italy and Spain supplied acute and convalescent COVID-19 samples.

Trimming stripped 7 bases from V and 4 bases from J, with 16 bases between. CDR1 LNHDA and CDR2 SQIVND come from the germline V gene (reference sequence). The CDR3 covers 14 residues. Per the original data handling: Reference gene primers were amplified, and this amplification served to estimate nucleated cell counts. TCRdb keeps only in-frame clones here, not all; method: immunoSEQ multiplex PCR. V, J and clone size are those of that table, while D and trimming were read from the DNA. The sample records about 200,000 clones, around 83% being singletons. This clonotype was obtained from a woman of 80 years or more with COVID-19, enrolled during active disease. Material: peripheral blood. The V and J genes are TRBV19 and TRBJ1-1; perhaps TRBD1 as D (5 bases). This chain's CDR3 is CASTSGGVPTEAFF. CDR3 in DNA: TGTGCCAGTACCTCGGGGGGGGTCCCCACTGAAGCTTTCTTT.